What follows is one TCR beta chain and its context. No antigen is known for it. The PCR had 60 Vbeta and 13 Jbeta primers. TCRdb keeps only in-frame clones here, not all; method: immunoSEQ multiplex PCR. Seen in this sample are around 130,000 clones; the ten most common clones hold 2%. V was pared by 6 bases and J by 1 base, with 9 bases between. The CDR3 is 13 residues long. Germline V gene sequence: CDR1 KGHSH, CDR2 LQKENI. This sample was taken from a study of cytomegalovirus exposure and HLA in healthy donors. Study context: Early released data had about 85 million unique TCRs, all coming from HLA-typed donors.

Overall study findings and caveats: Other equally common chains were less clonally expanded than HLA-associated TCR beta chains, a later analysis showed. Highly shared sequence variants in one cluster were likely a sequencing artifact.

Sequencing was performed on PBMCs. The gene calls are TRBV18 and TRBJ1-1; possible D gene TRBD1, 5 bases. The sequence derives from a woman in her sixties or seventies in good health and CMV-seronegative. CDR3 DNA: TGTGCCAGCTCTGGGGGAGGGAACACTGAAGCTTTCTTT. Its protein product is CASSGGGNTEAFF.